A single sample is the source of the 20 T cell receptor beta chains below, sequenced in a study of human T cells and chemical hapten exposure. The time point here: healthy volunteer bleed at 2 weeks. Total RNA was isolated from unfractionated whole blood. TCRdb itself ran the RACE reads through MiXCR, one entry per CDR3 protein. This table holds about 31,000 distinct CDR3 sequences, approximately 7.4% found once. Sequencing was performed on whole blood. Every receptor here comes from a human donor in good health. Some clones in this sample may be carry-over from other donors' samples.

This clonotype was picked up a small number of times. The rearrangement uses TRBV20-1 and TRBJ1-1; 8 bases align to TRBD1. Looked up from germline, CDR1 is DFQATT and CDR2 is SNEGSKA (reference sequence). This CDR3 is built from 12 residues. V was pared by 5 bases and J by 6 bases, with 5 bases of the junction left unmatched. In nucleotides, the CDR3 is TGCAGTGCTCCTGGACAGGGCGCTGAAGCTTTCTTT. This gives the protein CSAPGQGAEAFF.

This clonotype came up many times. This rearrangement joins TRBV12-3 or TRBV12-4 to TRBJ1-1; D possibly corresponds to TRBD1 (6 bases). Trimming removed 4 bases from V and 0 bases from J, with 9 bases in between. This CDR3 comprises 14 residues. CDR3 region: CASSYAGVNTEAFF. In DNA form, the CDR3 reads TGTGCCAGCAGTTATGCAGGGGTGAACACTGAAGCTTTCTTT.

This clonotype was observed at least ten times. The J gene is TRBJ2-3, the V gene TRBV20-1; D gene uncertain. CDR1 is DFQATT and CDR2 is SNEGSKA in the germline V gene (reference sequence). V lost 0 bases to trimming and J lost 4 bases, with 5 bases between them. The CDR3 loop spans 12 amino acids. CDR3 amino acids: CSAREPPDTQYF. CDR3 sequence (DNA): TGCAGTGCTAGAGAACCGCCAGATACGCAGTATTTT.

This clonotype was detected only a few times. An end of the junction does not agree with germline; a read error may underlie this. The chain carries TRBV28 and TRBJ1-2; the D is unclear. Germline V gene lookup returns CDR1 MDHEN and CDR2 SYDVKM. This CDR3 region has 13 residues. The CDR3 loop reads CASSLGSPDGYNF. Written as DNA, the CDR3 is TGTGCCAGCAGCCTAGGGTCCCCAGATGGCTACAACTTC.

The chain combines TRBV20-1 with TRBJ2-3, with 11 bases identical to TRBD2. The germline V gene has CDR1 DFQATT and CDR2 SNEGSKA (reference sequence). The CDR3 runs to 15 residues. Trimming removed 3 bases from V and 2 bases from J; junction bases left unmatched: 4. The CDR3 is CSARWTSGPTDTQYF. In nucleotides, the CDR3 is TGCAGTGCTAGGTGGACTAGCGGGCCCACAGATACGCAGTATTTT.

The rearrangement joins TRBV3-1 to TRBJ2-5; D ambiguous. CDR3 length equals 13 residues. CDR1 LGHDT and CDR2 YNNKEL come from the germline V gene (reference sequence). V gave up 0 bases and J gave up 2 bases, with 4 bases separating them. The CDR3 is CASSQEVQETQYF. The CDR3 nucleotides are TGTGCCAGCAGCCAAGAAGTGCAAGAGACCCAGTACTTC.

Many counts were recorded for this clonotype. This rearrangement joins TRBV20-1 to TRBJ2-7; D uncertain. The CDR3 spans 13 residues. Germline V gene sequence: CDR1 DFQATT, CDR2 SNEGSKA (reference sequence). The V gene lost 0 bases and the J gene lost 5 bases, with 11 bases spanning the gap. The DNA for the CDR3 is TGCAGTGCTAGAGAGGGTAGCCGGGACGAGCAGTACTTC. This gives the protein CSAREGSRDEQYF.

V is TRBV19 and J is TRBJ2-3; D is unclear. V lost 4 bases and J lost 5, with 13 bases in between. This CDR3 is 14 amino acids long. Germline values: CDR1 LNHDA, CDR2 SQIVND (reference sequence). The chain's CDR3 is CASSTGSRVDTQYF. The DNA of the CDR3 is TGTGCCAGTAGTACCGGGTCCCGCGTAGATACGCAGTATTTT.

The sample holds many counts of this clonotype. V is TRBV29-1 and J is TRBJ2-3; D gene unclear. This CDR3 has 15 amino acids. Per the germline V gene, CDR1 is SQVTM and CDR2 is ANQGSEA. Trimming stripped 5 bases from V and 4 bases from J, with 19 bases between. CDR3 loop: CSVWAQATLADTQYF. In DNA form, the CDR3 reads TGCAGCGTTTGGGCCCAGGCCACACTGGCAGATACGCAGTATTTT.

This clonotype was picked up a small number of times. J is TRBJ1-5 and V is TRBV7-2; 7 nucleotides line up with TRBD1. Germline trimming cut 4 bases from V and 4 bases from J; bases unmatched to any gene: 7. The germline V gene has CDR1 SGHTA and CDR2 FQGNSA. This CDR3 region has 15 residues. The CDR3 loop is CASSSTGTANQPQHF. CDR3 DNA sequence: TGTGCCAGCAGCTCCACCGGGACAGCAAATCAGCCCCAGCATTTT.

This clonotype has only a few counts. The V call is TRBV18, the J call TRBJ2-7, with a tentative D call TRBD1 (6 bases). The CDR3 totals 14 residues. Trimming stripped 3 bases from V and 2 bases from J, with 11 bases between. The germline gives CDR1 KGHSH, CDR2 LQKENI. The chain's CDR3 is CASSPPDRTYEQYF. CDR3 nucleotides: TGTGCCAGCTCACCCCCGGACAGAACCTACGAGCAGTACTTC.

This clonotype has ten or more counts. CDR3 in DNA: TGTGCCAGTAACAACAACAATCAGCCCCAGCATTTT. This translates into CASNNNNQPQHF. The J gene is TRBJ1-5, the V gene TRBV19, with unresolved D. The CDR3 contains 12 residues. Per germline, CDR1 LNHDA and CDR2 SQIVND (reference sequence). Trimming shortened V by 7 bases and J by 3 bases, and 7 bases separated the two germline ends.

This clonotype has a handful of counts. This sequence joins TRBV11-1 and TRBJ2-7; 8 bases are a match to TRBD1. The J segment lost 6 bases and the V segment lost 4 bases, leaving 8 bases of the junction unmatched. Germline V gene lookup returns CDR1 SGHAT and CDR2 FQDESV (reference sequence). The CDR3 sequence is 14 residues long. The CDR3 DNA reads TGTGCCAGCAGCTCTCGACAGGGGTCGGGCGAGCAGTACTTC. The encoded protein is CASSSRQGSGEQYF.

J is TRBJ1-2 and V is TRBV2, with 9 bases matching TRBD1. V was clipped by 7 bases and J by 0 bases; unmatched bases: 3. This CDR3 is 14 amino acids long. The germline gives CDR1 SNHLY, CDR2 FYNNEI. Here the CDR3 reads CASKGTGTNYGYTF. The CDR3 DNA follows: TGTGCCAGCAAGGGGACAGGGACTAACTATGGCTACACCTTC.

This clonotype was seen many times. This sequence joins TRBV5-5 and TRBJ1-6; D is ambiguous. Germline CDR1 reads SGHKS; CDR2 reads YYEKEE (reference sequence). V lost 1 base and J 10 bases, leaving 15 bases between the germline ends. This CDR3 is 15 amino acids long. The CDR3 sequence: CASSLSQTGYSPLHF. Written as DNA, the CDR3 is TGTGCCAGCAGCTTGAGTCAAACCGGTTACTCACCCCTCCACTTT.

There are many counts of this clonotype. The genes are TRBV7-2 and TRBJ2-5; D ambiguous. The V and J ends lost 0 bases and 1 base respectively, with 12 bases between them. The CDR3 is 16 amino acids. Germline-derived CDR1 and CDR2 are SGHTA and FQGNSA. The CDR3 region is CASSLASTSSQETQYF. For the CDR3, the DNA is TGTGCCAGCAGCTTAGCATCAACGAGTAGCCAAGAGACCCAGTACTTC.

This clonotype appeared once. Mismatch with germline at one junction end may stem from a read error. This chain links TRBV28 with TRBJ1-2; 8 bases fit TRBD1. This CDR3 is 16 amino acids long. Germline-derived CDR1 and CDR2 are MDHEN and SYDVKM. CDR3 DNA: TGTGCCAGCACCCACCTTGACCCTCAGGGGGCCTATGGCGACACCTTC. Translating it yields CASTHLDPQGAYGDTF.

This clonotype was counted ten times or more. The chain links TRBV28 to TRBJ1-5; no firm D call. Germline loops: CDR1 MDHEN, CDR2 SYDVKM. The CDR3 length is 16 residues. V lost 1 base to trimming and J lost 3 bases, with 13 bases between them. DNA for the CDR3: TGTGCCAGCAGTTTATATGGGAGAAGGTACAATCAGCCCCAGCATTTT. It translates to CASSLYGRRYNQPQHF. Full variable domain (remainder filled in from reference TRBV28 and TRBJ1-5): DVKVTQSSRYLVKRTGEKVFLECVQDMDHENMFWYRQDPGLGLRLIYFSYDVKMKEKGDIPEGYSVSREKKERFSLILESASTNQTSMYLCASSLYGRRYNQPQHFGDGTRLSIL.

The rearrangement uses TRBV5-1 and TRBJ2-1; 9 positions agree with TRBD2. Germline V gives CDR1 SGHRS, CDR2 YFSETQ. V dropped 0 bases and J dropped 2; count of bases not matched to a gene: 3. CDR3 length equals 16 residues. Here the CDR3 reads CASSLGLAGPYNEQFF. The CDR3 DNA follows: TGCGCCAGCAGCTTGGGTCTAGCGGGACCCTACAATGAGCAGTTCTTC.

There are many counts of this clonotype. V is TRBV7-2 and J is TRBJ2-7; 7 bases are shared with TRBD2. V lost 1 base to trimming and J lost 6 bases; unmatched junction nucleotides: 3. The CDR3 is 13 residues long. Germline V gene lookup returns CDR1 SGHTA and CDR2 FQGNSA. This chain's CDR3 is CASSLGRGVEQYF. In nucleotides, the CDR3 is TGTGCCAGCAGCTTAGGTCGGGGGGTCGAGCAGTACTTC.